This TCR beta chain was sequenced in a study of shared clonotypes between healthy human individuals. Study results and limitations: Rarefaction showed that sequencing of sorted subsets was incomplete (despite large depth).

It was into CD45RA+ naive and CD45RA-negative memory subsets that the CD4+ cells were split. Germline V gene data show CDR1 as MNHEY and CDR2 as SVGAGI. The J segment lost 13 bases and the V segment lost 6 bases, leaving 12 bases of the junction unmatched. The CDR3 sequence is 14 residues long. A remark on this clone: Its antigen is not identified.

Sequencing used immunoSEQ multiplex PCR; TCRdb keeps in-frame clones, though not all of them. The table shows roughly 2.5 million clones, with around 90% occurring only once. The sample consisted of naive CD4+ T cells sorted from blood. Stated subset: CD45RA+ positively selected. The receptor comes from a man between 18 and 35 years old in good health. The V call is TRBV6-5, the J call TRBJ2-1; TRBD2 aligns across 10 bases. CDR3: CASSPPGLAGVQFF. DNA of the CDR3: TGTGCCAGCAGCCCCCCCGGGCTAGCGGGGGTCCAGTTCTTC.